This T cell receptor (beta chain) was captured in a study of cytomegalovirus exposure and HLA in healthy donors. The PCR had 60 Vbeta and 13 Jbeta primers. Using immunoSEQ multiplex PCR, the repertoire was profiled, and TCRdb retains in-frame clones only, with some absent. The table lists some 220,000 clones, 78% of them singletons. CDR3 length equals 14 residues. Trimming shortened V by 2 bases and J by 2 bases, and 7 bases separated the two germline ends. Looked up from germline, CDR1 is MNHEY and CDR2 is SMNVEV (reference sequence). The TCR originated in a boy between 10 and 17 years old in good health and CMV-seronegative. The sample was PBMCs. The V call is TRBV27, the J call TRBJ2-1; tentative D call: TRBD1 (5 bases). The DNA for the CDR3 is TGTGCCAGCAGTTTAAGACAGCCCTACAATGAGCAGTTCTTC. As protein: CASSLRQPYNEQFF.